This T cell receptor (beta chain) was recorded in a study of T cell responses to AZD1222 COVID-19 vaccine. As to this clone: Its antigen is currently unknown.

Profiling relied on immunoSEQ multiplex PCR, and the TCRdb table lists in-frame clones only, not all of them. The data show approximately 100,000 clones, about 90% seen once. Trimming left V 4 bases short and J 0 bases short, with 13 bases between. Germline lookup yields CDR1 SGHNT and CDR2 YYREEE (reference sequence). The CDR3 covers 15 residues. Study conclusions and caveats: White British donors predominated, females outnumbered males, and clonal diversity was possibly underestimated. Spike was spanned by vaccine-associated CD4 TCRs, with dominance at 160-218 and 743-854.

This clonotype was obtained from an adult in good health. Sequencing used peripheral blood, obtained on day 0 of MenACWY control vaccination. The chain joins TRBV5-4 to TRBJ1-2; D is unclear. DNA for the CDR3: TGTGCCAGCAGCCTAGGTATGGCAGCTAACTATGGCTACACCTTC. Encoded protein: CASSLGMAANYGYTF.